The text below deals with one T cell receptor beta chain. This sample is drawn from a study of blood T cell repertoires in COVID-19. Study summary: T cells, B-cell-depleted T cells, or PBMCs supplied cDNA or gDNA.

In the authors' workflow: Amplification with reference gene primers provided the estimates of nucleated cell counts. Assay: immunoSEQ multiplex PCR; the TCRdb copy retains only in-frame clones and omits some. That table gives V, J and clone size, and the DNA gave D and trimming. This repertoire shows about 89,000 clones, 70% to 90% found once; its top ten account for approximately 1.2%. The CDR3 spans 15 residues. In germline, CDR1 is SGHNT, CDR2 YYREEE (reference sequence). The trim removed 3 bases at V and 2 bases at J, leaving 6 bases unmatched. The specimen was peripheral blood. The TCR was taken from a man at least 80 years old with active or convalescent COVID-19. The V call is TRBV5-4, the J call TRBJ2-7; 9 bases agree with TRBD1. The CDR3 DNA sequence: TGTGCCAGCAGCTCGACAGGGGGTAAGGCCTACGAGCAGTACTTC. This codes for CASSSTGGKAYEQYF. Looking up the rest from reference TRBV5-4 and TRBJ2-7 gives the full variable domain: ETGVTQSPTHLIKTRGQQVTLRCSSQSGHNTVSWYQQALGQGPQFIFQYYREEENGRGNFPPRFSGLQFPNYSSELNVNALELDDSALYLCASSSTGGKAYEQYFGPGTRLTVT.